These 10 T cell receptor beta chains were all obtained from the same sample, sequenced in a study of blood T cell repertoires in COVID-19. Profiled with immunoSEQ multiplex PCR; TCRdb holds only in-frame clones, not every one. The sample holds about 300,000 clones, about 88% seen once. Sample: peripheral blood. The receptors stem from an older man with acute or convalescent COVID-19.

The chain couples TRBV28 to TRBJ2-1, with TRBD1 matching over 8 bases. V lost 9 bases to trimming and J lost 8 bases; unmatched junction nucleotides: 9. The CDR3 totals 13 residues. CDR1 is MDHEN, CDR2 SYDVKM, per germline. CDR3: CASVNRGNYEQFF. Written as DNA, the CDR3 is TGTGCCAGTGTAAACAGGGGGAATTATGAGCAGTTCTTC. The full variable domain, in which reference TRBV28 and TRBJ2-1 provide the parts outside the CDR3, is DVKVTQSSRYLVKRTGEKVFLECVQDMDHENMFWYRQDPGLGLRLIYFSYDVKMKEKGDIPEGYSVSREKKERFSLILESASTNQTSMYLCASVNRGNYEQFFGPGTRLTVL.

The V and J genes are TRBV4-1 and TRBJ2-1, with 9 bases aligning to TRBD1. After removal of 0 bases from V and 12 bases from J, the junction contained 18 bases not matched to a gene. Germline CDR1 reads MGHRA; CDR2 reads YSYEKL. CDR3 length: 18 amino acids. The CDR3 DNA reads TGCGCCAGCAGCCAAGAACAGGGGGCATGGGAAGATCCAATTGTGCAGTTCTTC. Translation: CASSQEQGAWEDPIVQFF.

The V call is TRBV18, the J call TRBJ2-7; TRBD1 aligns across 7 bases. V dropped 6 bases and J dropped 2; count of bases not matched to a gene: 4. Germline CDR1 KGHSH, CDR2 LQKENI. The CDR3 covers 13 residues. In DNA, the CDR3 is TGTGCCAGCTCGTCCCAGGGGGCCTACGAGCAGTACTTC. Translating it yields CASSSQGAYEQYF.

The CDR3, as DNA: TGTGCCAGCAGTTACCGCAGGACAGGGATGGCAGATACGCAGTATTTT. This sequence encodes CASSYRRTGMADTQYF. The rearrangement joins TRBV6-2 or TRBV6-3 to TRBJ2-3; the match to TRBD1 covers 8 bases. CDR3 size: 16 residues. J gave up 4 bases and V 2 bases, and 8 bases lay outside the gene matches. The germline V gene encodes CDR1 MNHEY and CDR2 SVGEGT.

The V gene is TRBV3-1 (or the pseudogene TRBV3-2), the J gene TRBJ2-3, with D possibly being TRBD1 (6 bases). This CDR3 comprises 13 residues. V shed 3 bases and J shed 5 bases, with 9 bases lying between them. Germline V CDR1 and CDR2: LGHDT, YNNKEL (reference sequence). The CDR3 DNA reads TGTGCCAGCAGCCAGCGGACAGTAGATACGCAGTATTTT. Amino acid sequence: CASSQRTVDTQYF.

This rearrangement joins TRBV28 to TRBJ2-4, with 12 positions matching TRBD2. V trimming: 6 bases; J trimming: 2 bases; junction bases outside the gene matches: 2. The CDR3 is 15 residues long. CDR1 and CDR2 from the germline V gene are MDHEN and SYDVKM. The CDR3 loop reads CASRGLAGPKNIQYF. The CDR3, as DNA: TGTGCCAGCAGAGGACTAGCGGGGCCCAAAAACATTCAGTACTTC.

The gene calls are TRBV29-1 and TRBJ2-3, with D possibly being TRBD2 (5 bases). Germline V gives CDR1 SQVTM, CDR2 ANQGSEA. There are 12 residues in the CDR3. V was trimmed by 3 bases and J by 6 bases, leaving 10 bases between them. The CDR3: CSVDSGGDTQYF. The DNA for the CDR3 is TGCAGCGTTGACTCCGGAGGTGATACGCAGTATTTT.

The gene calls are TRBV3-1 (or the pseudogene TRBV3-2) and TRBJ2-3, with D tentatively TRBD2 (6 bases). The CDR3 consists of 15 residues. Trimming removed 1 base from V and 5 bases from J, with 13 bases in between. Germline V lookup: CDR1 LGHDT, CDR2 YNNKEL (reference sequence). The CDR3 DNA reads TGTGCCAGCAGCCAAGTCTCGCGGGGCGAAGATACGCAGTATTTT. Its translation: CASSQVSRGEDTQYF.

The rearrangement links TRBV4-2 to TRBJ2-3, with D perhaps matching TRBD2 (5 bases). V lost 0 bases and J 0 bases, leaving 7 bases between the germline ends. The CDR3 is made up of 15 amino acids. The germline V gene encodes CDR1 LGHNA and CDR2 YNFKEQ. The CDR3 loop reads CASSQEKRSTDTQYF. The CDR3 coding sequence is TGTGCCAGCAGCCAAGAAAAGCGGAGCACAGATACGCAGTATTTT.

This CDR3 reads CATSRGGTVQETQYF. The CDR3 DNA reads TGTGCCACCAGCAGAGGTGGGACTGTTCAAGAGACCCAGTACTTC. This chain joins TRBV15 and TRBJ2-5, with D possibly matching TRBD2 (6 bases). Germline-derived CDR1 and CDR2 are LNHNV and YYDKDF (reference sequence). This CDR3 has 15 amino acids. Trimming cost V 1 base and J 2 bases, with 11 bases left between them.